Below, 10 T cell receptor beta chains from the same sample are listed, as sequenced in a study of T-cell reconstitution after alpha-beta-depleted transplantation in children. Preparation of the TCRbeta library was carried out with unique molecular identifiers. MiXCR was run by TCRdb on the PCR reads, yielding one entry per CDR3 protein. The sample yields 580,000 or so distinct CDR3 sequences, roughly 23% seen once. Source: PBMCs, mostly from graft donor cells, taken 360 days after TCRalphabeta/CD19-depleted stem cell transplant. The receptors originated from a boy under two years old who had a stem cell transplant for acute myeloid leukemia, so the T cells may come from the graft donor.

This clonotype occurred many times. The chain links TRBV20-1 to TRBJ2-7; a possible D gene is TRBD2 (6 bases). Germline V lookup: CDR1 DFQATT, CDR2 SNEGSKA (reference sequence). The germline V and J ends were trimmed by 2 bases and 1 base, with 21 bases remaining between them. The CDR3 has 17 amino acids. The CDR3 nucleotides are TGCAGTGCTAGAATCGGGTATGGCACTAGCAGATCCTACGAGCAGTACGTC. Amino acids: CSARIGYGTSRSYEQYV.

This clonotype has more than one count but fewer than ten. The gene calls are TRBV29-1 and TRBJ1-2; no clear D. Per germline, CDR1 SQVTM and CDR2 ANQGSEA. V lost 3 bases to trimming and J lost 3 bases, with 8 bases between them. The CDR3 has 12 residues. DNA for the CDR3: TGCAGCGTTGAGGCAGGCCACTATGGCTACACCTTC. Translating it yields CSVEAGHYGYTF.

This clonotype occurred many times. CDR3 region: CSFDEAGGSYNEQFF. CDR3 sequence (DNA): TGCAGCTTCGATGAGGCGGGGGGCTCCTACAATGAGCAGTTCTTC. The chain combines TRBV29-1 with TRBJ2-1, with TRBD2 matching 8 bases. The CDR3 is made up of 15 amino acids. J lost 0 bases, V lost 8 bases, and 9 bases had no gene match. Germline V CDR1 and CDR2: SQVTM, ANQGSEA.

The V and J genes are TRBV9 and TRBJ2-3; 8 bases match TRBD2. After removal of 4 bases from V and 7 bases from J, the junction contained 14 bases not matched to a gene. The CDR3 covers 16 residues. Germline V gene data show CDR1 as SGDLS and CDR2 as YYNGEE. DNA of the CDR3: TGTGCCAGCAGCCAAGGTTTAGCGGGGAGGGGGAATACGCAGTATTTT. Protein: CASSQGLAGRGNTQYF.

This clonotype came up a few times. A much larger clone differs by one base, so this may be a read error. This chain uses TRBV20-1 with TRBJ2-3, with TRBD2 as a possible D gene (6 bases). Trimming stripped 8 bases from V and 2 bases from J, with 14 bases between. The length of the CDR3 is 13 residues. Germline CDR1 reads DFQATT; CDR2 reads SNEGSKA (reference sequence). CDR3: CSTAGYSTDTQYF. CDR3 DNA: TGCAGTACTGCGGGGTACTCCACAGATACGCAGTATTTT.

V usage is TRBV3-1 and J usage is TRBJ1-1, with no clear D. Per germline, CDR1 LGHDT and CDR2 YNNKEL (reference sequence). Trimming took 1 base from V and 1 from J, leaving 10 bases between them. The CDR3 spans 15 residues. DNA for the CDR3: TGTGCCAGCAGCCAAGGGCGATGGGCGAACACTGAAGCTTTCTTT. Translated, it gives CASSQGRWANTEAFF.

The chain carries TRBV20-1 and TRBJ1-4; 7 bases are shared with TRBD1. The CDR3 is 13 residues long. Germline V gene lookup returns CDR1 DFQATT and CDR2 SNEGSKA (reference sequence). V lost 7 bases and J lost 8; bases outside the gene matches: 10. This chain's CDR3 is CSVRTGVGEKLFF. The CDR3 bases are TGCAGTGTCAGAACAGGGGTAGGAGAAAAACTGTTTTTT.

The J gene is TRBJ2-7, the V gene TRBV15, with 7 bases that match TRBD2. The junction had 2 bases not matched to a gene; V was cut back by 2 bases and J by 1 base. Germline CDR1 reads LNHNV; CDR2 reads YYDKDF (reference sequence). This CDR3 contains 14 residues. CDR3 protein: CATSRQGGSYEQYF. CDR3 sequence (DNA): TGTGCCACCAGCAGACAGGGAGGGTCCTACGAGCAGTACTTC.

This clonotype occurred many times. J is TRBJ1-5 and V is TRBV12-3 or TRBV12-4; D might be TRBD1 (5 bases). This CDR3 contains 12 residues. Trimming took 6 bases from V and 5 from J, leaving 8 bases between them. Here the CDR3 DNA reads TGTGCCAGCAGGACGGGGGATCAGCCCCAGCATTTT. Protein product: CASRTGDQPQHF.

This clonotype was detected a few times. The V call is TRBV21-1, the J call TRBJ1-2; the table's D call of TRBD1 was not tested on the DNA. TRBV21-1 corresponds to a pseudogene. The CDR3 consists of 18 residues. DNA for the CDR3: TGTGCCAGCAGAAGGCGCTGGACATCGGGCCGTATAGACTATGGCTACACCTTC. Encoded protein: CASRRRWTSGRIDYGYTF.